This T cell receptor (beta chain) was obtained from a study of Ad26.COV2.S vaccination and SARS-CoV-2 variants. Germline CDR1 reads SGHTA; CDR2 reads FQGNSA. V shed 6 bases, J shed 0 bases, and the junction held 4 bases outside the gene matches. The CDR3 contains 14 residues. Treatment: roughly 19 received Ad26.COV2.S at low or high dose, single or two shots; several received placebo; per-sample allocation not given. Day 63 following the first vaccine or placebo injection was when the samples were taken. Profiling relied on immunoSEQ multiplex PCR, and the TCRdb table lists in-frame clones only, not all of them. Of about 350,000 clones listed, 75% to 90% are singletons.

The receptor comes from a person between 18 and 60 years old who received the Ad26.COV2.S COVID-19 vaccine or a placebo. The sample in question was peripheral blood, obtained in a trial of Ad26.COV2.S vaccine versus placebo. The chain is built from TRBV7-2 and TRBJ2-7; 8 nucleotides line up with TRBD1. The CDR3 DNA is TGTGCCAGCAGGCGACAGGGGAGCTCCTACGAGCAGTACTTC. This sequence encodes CASRRQGSSYEQYF.